Below, 27 T cell receptor beta chains from the same sample are listed, as sequenced in a study of blood T cell repertoires in COVID-19. Measured with immunoSEQ multiplex PCR; TCRdb has only the in-frame clones, and not every one. The profile shows 130,000 to 150,000 clones, roughly 79% of them singletons. The sequencing sample was made of peripheral blood. Receptor source: a human donor with acute or convalescent COVID-19. The donor label of this sample is uncertain.

The chain links TRBV30 to TRBJ1-4; a weak D match, TRBD1 (5 bases). There are 12 residues in the CDR3. V lost 3 bases and J 10 bases, leaving 12 bases between the germline ends. In germline, CDR1 is GTSNPN, CDR2 SVGIG (reference sequence). The CDR3 DNA reads TGTGCCTGGAGCCCCAGGGTCGGAAAACTGTTTTTT. Its translation: CAWSPRVGKLFF.

The genes are TRBV3-1 (or the pseudogene TRBV3-2) and TRBJ1-2, with D perhaps matching TRBD1 (5 bases). The germline V gene has CDR1 LGHDT and CDR2 YNNKEL (reference sequence). V shed 1 base and J shed 2 bases, with 11 bases lying between them. The CDR3 is 15 residues long. The DNA of the CDR3 is TGTGCCAGCAGCCAAGTTCTCCAGGGAAACTATGGCTACACCTTC. It yields the protein CASSQVLQGNYGYTF.

This sequence joins TRBV4-1 and TRBJ2-7, with 8 bases matching TRBD1. The V gene end was trimmed by 0 bases and the J gene end by 0 bases; junction bases not matched to a gene: 4. Germline CDR1 is MGHRA and CDR2 is YSYEKL. This CDR3 is 16 amino acids long. This CDR3 is CASSQESGQGSYEQYV. CDR3 in DNA: TGCGCCAGCAGCCAAGAATCAGGACAGGGCTCCTACGAGCAGTACGTC.

The V gene is TRBV11-2, the J gene TRBJ1-1; perhaps TRBD1 as D (6 bases). Germline loops: CDR1 SGHAT, CDR2 FQNNGV. CDR3 length: 11 residues. Between the trimmed V and J ends, which lost 5 bases and 10 bases, there was a span of 11 bases. The CDR3 DNA is TGTGCCAGCAGCGTCACAGGGAGAGCTTTCTTT. It yields the protein CASSVTGRAFF. The whole variable domain, filled in from reference TRBV11-2 and TRBJ1-1, reads EAGVAQSPRYKIIEKRQSVAFWCNPISGHATLYWYQQILGQGPKLLIQFQNNGVVDDSQLPKDRFSAERLKGVDSTLKIQPAKLEDSAVYLCASSVTGRAFFGQGTRLTVV.

This sequence joins TRBV11-1 and TRBJ2-2, with 11 bases fitting TRBD2. This CDR3 contains 15 residues. V was pared by 3 bases and J by 6 bases, with 3 bases of the junction left unmatched. CDR1 and CDR2 from the germline V gene are SGHAT and FQDESV (reference sequence). CDR3 sequence (DNA): TGTGCCAGCAGCTTTTTTAGCGGGGGGGCCGGGGAGCTGTTTTTT. This codes for CASSFFSGGAGELFF.

The chain recombines TRBV3-1 (or the pseudogene TRBV3-2) with TRBJ2-7, with D maybe TRBD1 (6 bases). The V end was cut by 4 bases, the J end by 0 bases, with 7 bases between. The CDR3 extends over 13 amino acids. Germline V lookup: CDR1 LGHDT, CDR2 YNNKEL (reference sequence). CDR3 residues: CASSLGHSYEQYF. The CDR3 nucleotides read TGTGCCAGCAGCCTGGGACACTCCTACGAGCAGTACTTC.

This chain uses TRBV24-1 with TRBJ1-1, with TRBD1 matching 12 bases. The CDR3 runs to 12 residues. The V and J ends lost 7 bases and 11 bases, in that order; junction bases with no gene match: 4. The germline V gene encodes CDR1 KGHDR and CDR2 SFDVKD. This CDR3 is CATRGQGAQAFF. As DNA, the CDR3 is TGTGCCACCAGGGGACAGGGGGCCCAGGCTTTCTTT.

V usage is TRBV6-6 and J usage is TRBJ2-6; TRBD1 might be the D (5 bases). The CDR3 has 14 residues. Germline assignment: CDR1 MNHNY and CDR2 SVGAGI (reference sequence). V was cut by 8 bases and J by 1 base, with 9 bases left in between. The CDR3 protein is CASGQISGANVLTF. The CDR3 nucleotides are TGTGCCAGCGGACAAATATCTGGGGCCAACGTCCTGACTTTC.

The chain joins TRBV12-3 or TRBV12-4 to TRBJ1-2; D possibly corresponds to TRBD1 (6 bases). CDR3 length equals 13 residues. V was cut by 7 bases and J by 5 bases, with 14 bases left in between. The CDR3 is CASKDRAGYGYTF. The CDR3 DNA reads TGTGCCAGCAAGGACAGAGCGGGGTATGGCTACACCTTC.

The V gene is TRBV24-1, the J gene TRBJ2-2, with D tentatively TRBD1 (5 bases). This CDR3 is 14 amino acids long. V was pared by 3 bases and J by 6 bases, with 10 bases between. Germline lookup yields CDR1 KGHDR and CDR2 SFDVKD. CDR3 DNA: TGTGCCACCAGTGATACCAGGGATGCCGGGGAGCTGTTTTTT. Its protein product is CATSDTRDAGELFF.

This clone was seen only a few times. The rearrangement uses TRBV11-1 and TRBJ2-3; weak D call: TRBD2 (6 bases). The CDR3 loop spans 13 amino acids. Germline values: CDR1 SGHAT, CDR2 FQDESV (reference sequence). V was trimmed by 4 bases and J by 15 bases, leaving 20 bases between them. CDR3 in DNA: TGTGCCAGCAGCTCCCCCGGGGGTCCAAGGAGCTATTTT. This encodes CASSSPGGPRSYF. The full variable domain, completed using reference TRBV11-1 and TRBJ2-3, is EAEVAQSPRYKITEKSQAVAFWCDPISGHATLYWYRQILGQGPELLVQFQDESVVDDSQLPKDRFSAERLKGVDSTLKIQPAELGDSAMYLCASSSPGGPRSYFGPGTRLTVL.

This sequence joins TRBV2 and TRBJ1-2, with a possible D match to TRBD1 (6 bases). The CDR3 length is 14 residues. The ends were cut back, 6 bases at V and 2 bases at J, with 13 bases in the middle. Germline V gives CDR1 SNHLY, CDR2 FYNNEI. The CDR3 sequence: CASRAWTANYGYTF. CDR3 DNA: TGTGCCAGCAGAGCTTGGACAGCGAACTATGGCTACACCTTC.

V is TRBV2 and J is TRBJ2-7, with 7 bases fitting TRBD1. Looked up from germline, CDR1 is SNHLY and CDR2 is FYNNEI. CDR3 length: 13 residues. Trimming removed 8 bases from V and 5 bases from J; junction bases left unmatched: 9. The CDR3 protein is CASRRQGGNEQYF. In DNA, the CDR3 is TGTGCCAGCCGGAGACAGGGTGGCAACGAGCAGTACTTC.

The chain carries TRBV6-4 and TRBJ1-1; 8 nucleotides match TRBD1. Germline V lookup: CDR1 MRHNA, CDR2 SNTAGT. CDR3 length equals 13 residues. With V trimmed by 5 bases and J by 5 bases, 4 bases remained unmatched. The CDR3 spells CASSWTGRTEAFF. The DNA of the CDR3 is TGTGCCAGCAGTTGGACAGGGAGGACTGAAGCTTTCTTT.

The V call is TRBV5-8, the J call TRBJ1-2, with no clear D. With 6 bases removed from V and 2 bases from J, the gap between germline ends came to 14 bases. The CDR3 sequence is 14 residues long. The germline V gene encodes CDR1 SGHTS and CDR2 YDEGEE. CDR3 DNA sequence: TGTGCCAGCACCCACCGGGAGAGAAACTATGGCTACACCTTC. This codes for CASTHRERNYGYTF.

In this sample, this clone turned up once. The rearrangement uses TRBV9 and TRBJ2-3; possible D gene TRBD2, 6 bases. This CDR3 has 15 amino acids. Germline V gives CDR1 SGDLS, CDR2 YYNGEE. Trimming cost V 3 bases and J 2 bases, with 13 bases left between them. The DNA for the CDR3 is TGTGCCAGCAGCGGAGATGCGGGGACCACAGATACGCAGTATTTT. This sequence encodes CASSGDAGTTDTQYF. Combining the CDR3 with reference TRBV9 and TRBJ2-3 gives the whole variable domain DSGVTQTPKHLITATGQRVTLRCSPRSGDLSVYWYQQSLDQGLQFLIQYYNGEERAKGNILERFSAQQFPDLHSELNLSSLELGDSALYFCASSGDAGTTDTQYFGPGTRLTVL.

The rearrangement links TRBV27 to TRBJ1-2; D perhaps matches TRBD1 (5 bases). There are 15 residues in the CDR3. The germline V gene has CDR1 MNHEY and CDR2 SMNVEV (reference sequence). Trimming removed 4 bases from V and 0 bases from J, with 12 bases in between. CDR3 residues: CASSSKGTANYGYTF. As DNA, the CDR3 is TGTGCCAGCAGTTCAAAAGGGACTGCTAACTATGGCTACACCTTC.

This clone appeared a single time. The genes are TRBV5-1 and TRBJ2-1, with 9 bases fitting TRBD2. CDR3 size: 15 residues. Trimming removed 1 base from V and 8 bases from J; junction bases left unmatched: 7. Per germline, CDR1 SGHRS and CDR2 YFSETQ. The CDR3: CASSLLAGGQDEQFF. CDR3 in DNA: TGCGCCAGCAGCTTGTTGGCGGGGGGGCAGGATGAGCAGTTCTTC.

The chain carries TRBV21-1 and TRBJ2-3; the table calls TRBD2, which could not be checked here. TRBV21-1 constitutes a pseudogene. The CDR3 contains 15 residues. The CDR3 loop is CASSLITWYTDTQYF. Here the CDR3 DNA reads TGTGCCAGCAGCCTAATCACGTGGTACACAGATACGCAGTATTTT.

The rearrangement uses TRBV25-1 and TRBJ1-2; the D is unclear. Trimming shortened V by 3 bases and J by 4 bases, and 15 bases separated the two germline ends. The CDR3 loop spans 15 amino acids. In germline, CDR1 is MGHDK, CDR2 SYGVNS. CDR3 sequence reads: CASSDEAFPFYGYTF. The CDR3 coding sequence is TGTGCCAGCAGTGATGAGGCCTTTCCGTTCTATGGCTACACCTTC.

This clone has only a few counts. This sequence joins TRBV2 and TRBJ2-1; D gene uncertain. Germline CDR1 is SNHLY and CDR2 is FYNNEI. This CDR3 contains 11 residues. V was cut by 4 bases and J by 5 bases, with 3 bases left in between. For the CDR3, the DNA is TGTGCCAGCAGTGGGCACAATGAGCAGTTCTTC. The encoded protein is CASSGHNEQFF.

This clone was seen a few times. Written as DNA, the CDR3 is TGTGCCACCAGCAGAGGTTCTGGTCCAGGGAATCAGCCCCAGCATTTT. Translated: CATSRGSGPGNQPQHF. The chain recombines TRBV15 with TRBJ1-5; a weak D match, TRBD1 (5 bases). In germline, CDR1 is LNHNV, CDR2 YYDKDF (reference sequence). This CDR3 has 16 residues. V lost 1 base and J 4 bases, leaving 14 bases between the germline ends. Variable domain in full (rest from reference TRBV15 and TRBJ1-5): DAMVIQNPRYQVTQFGKPVTLSCSQTLNHNVMYWYQQKSSQAPKLLFHYYDKDFNNEADTPDNFQSRRPNTSFCFLDIRSPGLGDTAMYLCATSRGSGPGNQPQHFGDGTRLSIL.

This clone was seen once. The chain carries TRBV19 and TRBJ2-4; TRBD2 matches at 7 bases. This CDR3 is built from 15 residues. The junction had 4 bases not matched to a gene; V was cut back by 1 base and J by 4 bases. Per the germline V gene, CDR1 is LNHDA and CDR2 is SQIVND (reference sequence). The CDR3 DNA sequence: TGTGCCAGTAGTATAGGCCCCGGGGGGAAAAACATTCAGTACTTC. This encodes CASSIGPGGKNIQYF.

The chain joins TRBV7-9 to TRBJ1-6; D call uncertain. Trimming stripped 1 base from V and 9 bases from J, with 10 bases between. This CDR3 is built from 14 residues. Germline V gives CDR1 SEHNR, CDR2 FQNEAQ (reference sequence). The CDR3 nucleotides read TGTGCCAGCAGCTTAGTAAGCCAGGCTTCACCCCTCCACTTT. It specifies CASSLVSQASPLHF. Full variable domain (missing parts from reference TRBV7-9 and TRBJ1-6): DTGVSQNPRHKITKRGQNVTFRCDPISEHNRLYWYRQTLGQGPEFLTYFQNEAQLEKSRLLSDRFSAERPKGSFSTLEIQRTEQGDSAMYLCASSLVSQASPLHFGNGTRLTVT.

V usage is TRBV5-4 and J usage is TRBJ2-5; D is unresolved. The germline V gene encodes CDR1 SGHNT and CDR2 YYREEE (reference sequence). V was clipped by 4 bases and J by 1 base, with 14 bases between them. The CDR3 runs to 15 residues. CDR3 sequence (DNA): TGTGCCAGCAGCCTAGACCCCGGCGGCCAAGAGACCCAGTACTTC. Protein product: CASSLDPGGQETQYF.

The chain joins TRBV3-1 (or the pseudogene TRBV3-2) to TRBJ2-3; 7 nucleotides line up with TRBD2. The CDR3 has 17 residues. Germline V gene data show CDR1 as LGHDT and CDR2 as YNNKEL (reference sequence). The V gene end was trimmed by 0 bases and the J gene end by 0 bases; junction bases not matched to a gene: 6. The CDR3 here is CASSQDPAGSSTDTQYF. CDR3 DNA sequence: TGTGCCAGCAGCCAAGATCCAGCGGGGTCTAGCACAGATACGCAGTATTTT.

The V and J genes are TRBV7-6 and TRBJ2-2, with 11 bases that match TRBD1. The V gene's germline CDR1 is SGHVS and CDR2 FNYEAQ. V shed 4 bases, J shed 5 bases, and the junction held 0 bases outside the gene matches. CDR3 size: 14 residues. The CDR3 DNA follows: TGTGCCAGCAGCTGGGACAGGGGGACCGGGGAGCTGTTTTTT. Its translation: CASSWDRGTGELFF.